This T cell receptor beta chain was sequenced in a study of shared clonotypes between healthy human individuals (TCRdb year 2020). The study in broad terms: The cohort included a few men and two women between 18 and 49 years of age. To estimate repertoire size and how much clonotypes are shared between individuals, the study performed deep sequencing of blood TCR repertoires from about five healthy adults. Libraries were prepared and TCR repertoires were sequenced by different laboratories using diverse techniques, in order to increase sequencing depth and limit assay-specific biases. Leukapheresis yielded between about 0.85 and 9 billion PBMCs per donor. The paper as a whole reports these results and caveats: Sampling was restricted to blood, and TCR repertoires in tissue are likely to differ from TCR repertoires in blood. Based on pairwise subsampling, the degree of clonotype sharing among donors was expected to be affected by sequencing depth. Because the study included a small number of donors, the genetic and exposure-history diversity represented was limited.

Using the deep immunoSEQ assay, multiplex PCR amplified TCR CDR3 regions from genomic DNA. For each cell subset, the extracted genomic DNA was distributed evenly across all wells of several immunoSEQ 96-well plates, and each plate served as one replicate. For unsorted PBMC, each replicate PCR was loaded with roughly 270 ng genomic DNA, equivalent to tens of thousands of T cell genomes. Genomic DNA from unsorted PBMC was sequenced over ten immunoSEQ deep assay plates. Purified libraries were quantified with a Qubit 3.0 fluorometer, sized on a Bioanalyzer 2100, and re-quantified with the KAPA Library Quantification kit. Every immunoSEQ 96-well plate was sequenced on a dedicated single-read 150-cycle Illumina NextSeq 550 flow cell. In the paper's pipeline: The immunoSEQ output contained only junctional sequences without quality scores, so filtering could not match that applied to full-length reads. Sequences were annotated with PyIR, a Python wrapper for IgBLAST v1.9, and V/J genes and CDR3 were assigned using IMGT germline references. Any read was removed if the V/J assignment was weak (E-value above 1e-6), the CDR3 was missing, or the read contained stop codons, out-of-frame junctions, or ambiguous translated residues. V3J clonotypes were defined by identical inferred V gene, J gene, and CDR3 amino acid sequence. The percentage overlap between two repertoires was calculated by dividing the number of shared unique clonotypes by the size of the smaller repertoire. Richness of each repertoire was evaluated using RTK rarefaction, the Chao1 estimator, and Recon v2.1 estimates of unobserved clonotypes. In its TCRdb copy, this immuneACCESS table keeps in-frame sequences only and misses some clones. Where compared with another copy, unresolved V genes explain less than half of these, and the others have no known cause. V and J calls plus clone size are reproduced from that table; the DNA served to infer D and trimming. This sample lists about 480,000 clones; over 75% were detected once. The top ten clonotypes cover around 13% of the sample.

This clone was found once. Its target antigen remains unknown. No much larger clone is present one base from it, and per-base qualities are unavailable. The donors were healthy, HIV-negative adults with no recently reported acute infections or vaccinations. Every donor was a Caucasian adult residing in Nashville, Tennessee, USA. In the unsorted samples, 70 million to 95 million PBMCs were counted, and genomic DNA was extracted using the QIAamp DNA Blood Mini kit. Blood was obtained by leukapheresis, after which PBMCs were separated by Ficoll-Histopaque density gradient centrifugation and cryopreserved in liquid nitrogen vapor phase. V is pared back by 4 bases and J by 2 bases, with 11 bases lying between the germline termini. There are 14 amino acids in the CDR3, from cysteine to phenylalanine inclusive. The entry retains the CDR3 DNA only, 42 bases that are in frame from base 1. CDR1 and CDR2, looked up from the germline V gene (reference sequence), are MNHNY and SVGAGI.

This clonotype was sampled from a woman aged 40 to 50 in good health. Some clones in this sample may be carry-over from other donors' samples. The material sequenced was PBMCs. Rearrangement joined TRBV6-6 to TRBJ1-2; perhaps TRBD1 is the D gene, with 6 bases matching. The DNA is as follows: TGTGCCAGCAGTTCCCCTACAGGGAACTATGGCTACACCTTC. The resulting protein is CASSSPTGNYGYTF.